What follows are 19 T cell receptor beta chains derived from one specimen sequenced in a study of a mutant IDH1 vaccine in newly diagnosed glioma. Their specific antigens are unknown. Time point noted: week 5, during vaccination. Topical imiquimod accompanied each vaccine dose, which consisted of 300 ug of mutant IDH1 20-mer peptide. Some clones are missing from TCRdb's copy, which holds only in-frame ones; the method was immunoSEQ multiplex PCR. This sample has 52,000 or so clones, with roughly 82% found just once. The material sequenced was PBMCs, taken from a glioma patient whose treatment included an IDH1 peptide vaccine. All receptors derive from a woman aged 18-29 years with glioma. Some clones in this sample may be carry-over from other donors' samples.

The rearrangement uses TRBV9 and TRBJ2-7, with 12 bases matching TRBD1. The CDR3 is 16 residues long. V trimming: 3 bases; J trimming: 3 bases; junction bases outside the gene matches: 7. Germline-derived CDR1 and CDR2 are SGDLS and YYNGEE. The CDR3 DNA reads TGTGCCAGCAGCGAGAGGGGGGACAGGGGGCACTACGAGCAGTACTTC. It yields the protein CASSERGDRGHYEQYF.

This sequence joins TRBV29-1 and TRBJ2-7; 9 positions agree with TRBD2. Germline assignment: CDR1 SQVTM and CDR2 ANQGSEA. The V gene end was trimmed by 1 base and the J gene end by 3 bases; junction bases not matched to a gene: 4. The CDR3 runs to 14 residues. For the CDR3, the DNA is TGCAGCGTTGAAGGGCTAGCGGGAATCTACGAGCAGTACTTC. Translating it yields CSVEGLAGIYEQYF.

The V gene is TRBV9, the J gene TRBJ1-1; D unclear. V was cut by 0 bases and J by 0 bases, with 18 bases left in between. Germline V gene lookup returns CDR1 SGDLS and CDR2 YYNGEE. The CDR3 contains 18 residues. For the CDR3, the DNA is TGTGCCAGCAGCGTAGTTGGGTCCCCCGGATTCATGAACACTGAAGCTTTCTTT. Translating gives CASSVVGSPGFMNTEAFF.

The rearrangement joins TRBV9 to TRBJ2-2, with TRBD1 identical over 9 bases. After removal of 4 bases from V and 6 bases from J, the junction contained 7 bases not matched to a gene. Germline V gives CDR1 SGDLS, CDR2 YYNGEE. CDR3 length: 15 residues. The CDR3 bases are TGTGCCAGCAGCTACCGGGACAGGGATTCCGGGGAGCTGTTTTTT. It codes for CASSYRDRDSGELFF.

This clone was detected only a few times. J is TRBJ1-2 and V is TRBV29-1; D is perhaps TRBD1 (6 bases). V was shortened by 6 bases and J by 4 bases, with 21 bases between the two germline ends. The CDR3 has 15 amino acids. Germline V lookup: CDR1 SQVTM, CDR2 ANQGSEA. CDR3 DNA: TGCAGCGTGGACACAGGGCATGGGTCCCCCTATGGCTACACCTTC. Translation gives CSVDTGHGSPYGYTF.

This clone occurred a few times. The rearrangement links TRBV2 to TRBJ2-5; either TRBD1 or TRBD2 may supply D (7 bases each). V was trimmed by 5 bases and J by 4 bases, leaving 14 bases between them. Germline V gives CDR1 SNHLY, CDR2 FYNNEI. The CDR3 spans 14 residues. The chain's CDR3 is CASSSGTALETQYF. CDR3 nucleotide sequence: TGTGCCAGCAGTAGCGGGACAGCGCTAGAGACCCAGTACTTC.

The chain employs TRBV5-6 and TRBJ1-1; possibly TRBD1 for D (5 bases). This CDR3 has 13 amino acids. CDR1 and CDR2 from the germline V gene are SGHDT and YYEEEE. Trimming stripped 2 bases from V and 1 base from J, with 6 bases between. The CDR3 protein is CASSFDRNTEAFF. DNA for the CDR3: TGTGCCAGCAGCTTCGACAGGAACACTGAAGCTTTCTTT.

The rearrangement uses TRBV6-5 and TRBJ2-5; no clear D. This CDR3 is built from 12 residues. Trimming left V 5 bases short and J 3 bases short, with 7 bases between. Per germline, CDR1 MNHEY and CDR2 SVGAGI. The CDR3 DNA reads as TGTGCCAGCAGTCGGACGGAAGAGACCCAGTACTTC. Protein: CASSRTEETQYF.

This sequence joins TRBV7-9 and TRBJ2-1; 9 nucleotides align to TRBD2. The junction had 5 bases not matched to a gene; V was cut back by 4 bases and J by 7 bases. The CDR3 has 14 residues. In germline, CDR1 is SEHNR, CDR2 FQNEAQ (reference sequence). The CDR3 region is CASSSGTSWNEQFF. CDR3 nucleotide sequence: TGTGCCAGCAGCTCCGGGACTAGCTGGAATGAGCAGTTCTTC. Full variable domain (outside the CDR3, taken from reference TRBV7-9 and TRBJ2-1): DTGVSQNPRHKITKRGQNVTFRCDPISEHNRLYWYRQTLGQGPEFLTYFQNEAQLEKSRLLSDRFSAERPKGSFSTLEIQRTEQGDSAMYLCASSSGTSWNEQFFGPGTRLTVL.

The chain is built from TRBV10-1 and TRBJ2-7, with D possibly being TRBD1 (6 bases). The CDR3 covers 13 residues. Trimming removed 3 bases at V and 3 bases at J, with 9 bases between. Germline-derived CDR1 and CDR2 are WNHNN and SYGVQD (reference sequence). DNA of the CDR3: TGCGCCAGCAGTGAACTCAGGGGCTACGAGCAGTACTTC. This codes for CASSELRGYEQYF.

The V gene is TRBV5-6, the J gene TRBJ2-1; 8 positions match TRBD1. The CDR3 runs to 13 residues. V lost 6 bases, J lost 10 bases, and 9 bases stayed unmatched. CDR1 SGHDT and CDR2 YYEEEE come from the germline V gene. CDR3 amino acids: CASTMTGVREQFF. The CDR3 nucleotides are TGTGCCAGCACTATGACAGGGGTGAGGGAGCAGTTCTTC.

The chain uses TRBV6-5 and TRBJ1-1, with TRBD1 as a possible D gene (5 bases). Germline loops: CDR1 MNHEY, CDR2 SVGAGI. The CDR3 sequence is 11 residues long. V gave up 7 bases and J gave up 4 bases, with 7 bases separating them. The CDR3 DNA is TGTGCCAGCAATCAGGGCACTGAAGCTTTCTTT. Amino acids: CASNQGTEAFF.

V gene TRBV18 combines with J gene TRBJ2-5; perhaps TRBD2 as D (5 bases). Germline CDR1 is KGHSH and CDR2 is LQKENI. Trimming stripped 1 base from V and 4 bases from J, with 13 bases between. This CDR3 has 15 residues. CDR3 bases: TGTGCCAGCTCACCACTTCACATCGAGGGAGAGACCCAGTACTTC. It specifies CASSPLHIEGETQYF.

Details on this clone: The junction shows a germline mismatch at one end, possibly a read error. The chain links TRBV14 to TRBJ1-4; possibly TRBD1 for D (5 bases). The germline V gene has CDR1 SGHDN and CDR2 FVKESK. This CDR3 is 16 amino acids long. The CDR3 loop reads CASSQQTRGFGEKLVF. The CDR3 bases are TGTGCCAGCAGCCAACAAACAAGGGGATTTGGTGAAAAACTGGTTTTT.

V is TRBV5-4 and J is TRBJ1-1; no definite D call. V was cut by 0 bases and J by 1 base, with 4 bases left in between. The CDR3 length is 13 residues. Germline assignment: CDR1 SGHNT and CDR2 YYREEE (reference sequence). CDR3 amino acids: CASSLDQNTEAFF. The DNA of the CDR3 is TGTGCCAGCAGCTTGGACCAGAACACTGAAGCTTTCTTT.

J is TRBJ1-2 and V is TRBV6-5, with 9 bases fitting TRBD1. J was trimmed by 7 bases and V by 0 bases; bases with no gene match: 3. There are 14 residues in the CDR3. In germline, CDR1 is MNHEY, CDR2 SVGAGI. This chain's CDR3 is CASSYSDRGGGYTF. The CDR3 DNA reads as TGTGCCAGCAGTTACTCCGACAGGGGGGGTGGCTACACCTTC.

CDR3 sequence (DNA): TGTGCCAGCAACCTAGCGGGGGCGAACACCGGGGAGCTGTTTTTT. It translates to CASNLAGANTGELFF. V and J are TRBV2 and TRBJ2-2, with 10 nucleotides matching TRBD2. Trimming at V came to 7 bases and at J to 0 bases, leaving 2 bases not matched to a gene. The germline gives CDR1 SNHLY, CDR2 FYNNEI. The CDR3 covers 15 residues.

In its sample, this clone was seen a few times. This chain uses TRBV7-6 with TRBJ2-7; D not certain. The germline CDR1 and CDR2 sequences are SGHVS and FNYEAQ. Trimming removed 2 bases at V and 3 bases at J, with 11 bases between. This CDR3 has 14 amino acids. The CDR3 DNA reads as TGTGCCAGCAGCTTATTGGTGGGCGGCTACGAGCAGTACTTC. Encoded protein: CASSLLVGGYEQYF.

This chain connects TRBV7-2 to TRBJ1-2, with TRBD1 identical over 9 bases. Germline CDR1 and CDR2: SGHTA and FQGNSA. The CDR3 is 16 amino acids. The V gene end was trimmed by 5 bases and the J gene end by 4 bases; junction bases not matched to a gene: 11. The CDR3 DNA reads TGTGCCAGCAGCGTAATAAGGACAGGGGCTAGCTATGGCTACACCTTC. This sequence encodes CASSVIRTGASYGYTF. Using reference TRBV7-2 and TRBJ1-2 for the parts outside the CDR3, the full variable domain is GAGVSQSPSNKVTEKGKDVELRCDPISGHTALYWYRQSLGQGLEFLIYFQGNSAPDKSGLPSDRFSAERTGGSVSTLTIQRTQQEDSAVYLCASSVIRTGASYGYTFGSGTRLTVV.